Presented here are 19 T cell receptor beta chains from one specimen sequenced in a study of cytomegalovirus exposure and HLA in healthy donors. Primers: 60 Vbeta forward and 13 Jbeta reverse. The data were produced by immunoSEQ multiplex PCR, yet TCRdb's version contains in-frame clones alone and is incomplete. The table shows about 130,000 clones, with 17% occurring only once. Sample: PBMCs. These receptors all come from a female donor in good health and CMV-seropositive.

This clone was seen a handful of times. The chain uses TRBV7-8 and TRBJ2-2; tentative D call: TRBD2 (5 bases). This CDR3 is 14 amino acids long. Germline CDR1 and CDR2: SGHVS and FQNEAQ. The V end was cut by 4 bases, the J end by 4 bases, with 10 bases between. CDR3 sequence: CASSSGLRTGELFF. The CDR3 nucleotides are TGTGCCAGCAGCTCCGGACTGCGCACCGGGGAGCTGTTTTTT.

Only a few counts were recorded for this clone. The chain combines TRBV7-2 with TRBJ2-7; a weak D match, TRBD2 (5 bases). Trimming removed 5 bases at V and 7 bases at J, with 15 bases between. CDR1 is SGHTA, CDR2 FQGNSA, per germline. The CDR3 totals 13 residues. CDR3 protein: CASSVYGVGEQYF. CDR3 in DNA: TGTGCCAGCAGCGTATACGGGGTAGGAGAGCAGTACTTC.

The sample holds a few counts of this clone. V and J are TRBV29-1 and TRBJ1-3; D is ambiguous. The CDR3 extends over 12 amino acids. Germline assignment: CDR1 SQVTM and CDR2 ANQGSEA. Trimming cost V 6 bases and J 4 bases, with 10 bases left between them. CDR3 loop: CSVPTGGNTIYF. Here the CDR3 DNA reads TGCAGCGTCCCGACTGGGGGAAACACCATATATTTT.

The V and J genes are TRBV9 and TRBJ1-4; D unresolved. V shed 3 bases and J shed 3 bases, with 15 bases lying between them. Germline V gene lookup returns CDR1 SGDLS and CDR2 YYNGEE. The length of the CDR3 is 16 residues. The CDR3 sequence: CASSGSGGLANEKLFF. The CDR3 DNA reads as TGTGCCAGCAGCGGATCCGGCGGTTTGGCTAATGAAAAACTGTTTTTT. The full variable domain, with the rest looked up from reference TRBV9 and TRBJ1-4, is DSGVTQTPKHLITATGQRVTLRCSPRSGDLSVYWYQQSLDQGLQFLIQYYNGEERAKGNILERFSAQQFPDLHSELNLSSLELGDSALYFCASSGSGGLANEKLFFGSGTQLSVL.

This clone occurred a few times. The CDR3 spells CASSPTGGPYEQYF. CDR3 DNA: TGTGCCAGCAGCCCTACAGGGGGCCCCTACGAGCAGTACTTC. The chain employs TRBV6-5 and TRBJ2-7; 9 nucleotides match TRBD1. The CDR3 loop spans 14 amino acids. Germline CDR1 is MNHEY and CDR2 is SVGAGI. J was trimmed by 2 bases and V by 6 bases; bases with no gene match: 5.

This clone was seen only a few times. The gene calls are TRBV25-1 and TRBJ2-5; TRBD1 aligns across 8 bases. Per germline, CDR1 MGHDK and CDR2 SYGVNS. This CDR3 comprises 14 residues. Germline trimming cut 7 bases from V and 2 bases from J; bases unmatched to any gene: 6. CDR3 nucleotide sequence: TGTGCCAGCAATAGACAGGGGTTACAAGAGACCCAGTACTTC. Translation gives CASNRQGLQETQYF.

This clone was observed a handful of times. CDR3 in DNA: TGTGCCATTGGGGGACAGACGAACACCGGGGAGCTGTTTTTT. Translating gives CAIGGQTNTGELFF. The rearrangement links TRBV28 to TRBJ2-2, with 7 positions matching TRBD1. Germline values: CDR1 MDHEN, CDR2 SYDVKM. With V trimmed by 10 bases and J by 0 bases, 5 bases remained unmatched. The CDR3 spans 14 residues.

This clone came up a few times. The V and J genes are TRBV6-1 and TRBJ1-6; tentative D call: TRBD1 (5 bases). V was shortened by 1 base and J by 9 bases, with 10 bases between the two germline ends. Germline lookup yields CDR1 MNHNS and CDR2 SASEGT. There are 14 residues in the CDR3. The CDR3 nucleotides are TGTGCCAGCAGTGAAGGACCCCAGGGTTCACCCCTCCACTTT. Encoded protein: CASSEGPQGSPLHF.

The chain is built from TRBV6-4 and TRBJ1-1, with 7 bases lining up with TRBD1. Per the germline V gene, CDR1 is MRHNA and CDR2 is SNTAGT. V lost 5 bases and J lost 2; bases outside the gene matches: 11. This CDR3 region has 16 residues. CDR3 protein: CASSPDRSIHNTEAFF. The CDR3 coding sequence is TGTGCCAGCAGTCCGGACAGGTCGATACACAACACTGAAGCTTTCTTT.

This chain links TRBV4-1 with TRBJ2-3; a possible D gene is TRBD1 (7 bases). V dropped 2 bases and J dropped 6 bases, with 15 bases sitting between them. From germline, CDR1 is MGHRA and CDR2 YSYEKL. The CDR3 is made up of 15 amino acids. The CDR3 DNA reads TGCGCCAGCAGCCAATTGCGGGACAGAGGTGATACGCAGTATTTT. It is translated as CASSQLRDRGDTQYF.

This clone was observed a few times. For the CDR3, the DNA is TGTGCCAGCAGCGCGGTTGGGACCCAGTACTTC. Its protein product is CASSAVGTQYF. The gene calls are TRBV5-6 and TRBJ2-5; no clear D. The germline V gene has CDR1 SGHDT and CDR2 YYEEEE. This CDR3 contains 11 residues. V shed 4 bases and J shed 7 bases, with 8 bases lying between them.

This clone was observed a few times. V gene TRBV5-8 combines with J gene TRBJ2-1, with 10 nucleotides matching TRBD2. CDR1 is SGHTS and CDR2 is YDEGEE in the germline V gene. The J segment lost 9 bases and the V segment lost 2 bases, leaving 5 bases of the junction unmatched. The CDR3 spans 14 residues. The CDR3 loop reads CASSLSGGAGEQFF. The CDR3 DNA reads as TGTGCCAGCAGCTTAAGCGGGGGGGCCGGTGAGCAGTTCTTC.

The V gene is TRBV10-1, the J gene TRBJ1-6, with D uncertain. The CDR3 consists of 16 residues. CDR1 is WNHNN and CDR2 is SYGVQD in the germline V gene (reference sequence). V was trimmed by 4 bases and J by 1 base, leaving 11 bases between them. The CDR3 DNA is TGCGCCAGCAGTGGAGAACTTTCATCCTATAATTCACCCCTCCACTTT. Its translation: CASSGELSSYNSPLHF.

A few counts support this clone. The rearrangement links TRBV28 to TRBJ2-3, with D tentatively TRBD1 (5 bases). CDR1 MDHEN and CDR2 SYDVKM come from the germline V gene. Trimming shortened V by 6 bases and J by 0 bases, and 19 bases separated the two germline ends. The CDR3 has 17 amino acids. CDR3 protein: CASRKTWTTSSTDTQYF. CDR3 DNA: TGTGCCAGCAGGAAAACATGGACAACTTCTAGCACAGATACGCAGTATTTT. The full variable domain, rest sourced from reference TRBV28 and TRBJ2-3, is DVKVTQSSRYLVKRTGEKVFLECVQDMDHENMFWYRQDPGLGLRLIYFSYDVKMKEKGDIPEGYSVSREKKERFSLILESASTNQTSMYLCASRKTWTTSSTDTQYFGPGTRLTVL.

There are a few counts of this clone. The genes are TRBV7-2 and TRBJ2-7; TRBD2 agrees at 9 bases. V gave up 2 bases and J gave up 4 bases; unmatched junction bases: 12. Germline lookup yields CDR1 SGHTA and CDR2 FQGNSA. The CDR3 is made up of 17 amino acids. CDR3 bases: TGTGCCAGCAGCTTACAGGGAGTTAGCGGGGGTGGGTACGAGCAGTACTTC. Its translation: CASSLQGVSGGGYEQYF.

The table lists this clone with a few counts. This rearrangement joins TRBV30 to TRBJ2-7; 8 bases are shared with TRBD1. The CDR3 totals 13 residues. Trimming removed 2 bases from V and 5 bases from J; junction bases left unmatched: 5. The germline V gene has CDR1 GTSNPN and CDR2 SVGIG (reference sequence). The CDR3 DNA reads TGTGCCTGGAGTATGGACAGGGTCCACGAGCAGTACTTC. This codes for CAWSMDRVHEQYF.

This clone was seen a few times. Here the CDR3 DNA reads TGTGCCAGCAGCTTGGAGGCAGGGATGCGTCCCGGGGAGCTGTTTTTT. Its translation: CASSLEAGMRPGELFF. The chain joins TRBV5-4 to TRBJ2-2, with D perhaps TRBD1 (5 bases). V dropped 0 bases and J dropped 6 bases, with 15 bases sitting between them. CDR3 length: 16 residues. The V gene's germline CDR1 is SGHNT and CDR2 YYREEE (reference sequence).

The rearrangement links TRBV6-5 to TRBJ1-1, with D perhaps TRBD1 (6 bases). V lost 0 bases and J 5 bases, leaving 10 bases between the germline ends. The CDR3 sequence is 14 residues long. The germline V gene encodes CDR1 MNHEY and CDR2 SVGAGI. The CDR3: CASSYSQGWTEAFF. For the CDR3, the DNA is TGTGCCAGCAGTTACTCTCAGGGGTGGACTGAAGCTTTCTTT.

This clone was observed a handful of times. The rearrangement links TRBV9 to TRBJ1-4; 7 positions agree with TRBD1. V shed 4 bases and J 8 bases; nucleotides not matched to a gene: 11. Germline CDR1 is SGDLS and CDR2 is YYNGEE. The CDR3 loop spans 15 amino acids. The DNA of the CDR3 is TGTGCCAGCAGCTTCTCCGCGACAGGGACAGAAAAACTGTTTTTT. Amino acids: CASSFSATGTEKLFF.